One and the same sample provided the 24 T cell receptor beta chains below, sequenced in a study of T-cell memory formation after mild COVID-19. TCRdb used MiXCR to reprocess the 5' RACE reads, holding one entry per CDR3 protein. The sample records some 410,000 distinct CDR3 sequences, about 22% being singletons. The source material was PBMCs or a T cell subset sorted from them (not recorded which). Receptor source: an adult woman who had mild COVID-19 (a few samples of this study predate the infection). Cell type and time point are not known.

The chain is built from TRBV20-1 and TRBJ2-7; no firm D call. The germline gives CDR1 DFQATT, CDR2 SNEGSKA (reference sequence). The CDR3 runs 14 residues. Trimming removed 6 bases at V and 2 bases at J, with 17 bases between. CDR3 nucleotide sequence: TGCAGTGCAAGAAACCCTCTACACACCTACGAGCAGTACTTC. It codes for CSARNPLHTYEQYF.

The V call is TRBV7-9, the J call TRBJ2-6; D not resolved. CDR3 length: 13 residues. Germline assignment: CDR1 SEHNR and CDR2 FQNEAQ (reference sequence). V gave up 5 bases and J gave up 2 bases, with 4 bases separating them. This CDR3 reads CASSATGANVLTF. As DNA, the CDR3 is TGTGCCAGCAGCGCCACTGGGGCCAACGTCCTGACTTTC.

The rearrangement joins TRBV9 to TRBJ2-3, with a possible D match to TRBD2 (5 bases). The CDR3 has 14 residues. Per the germline V gene, CDR1 is SGDLS and CDR2 is YYNGEE. Trimming took off 2 bases at V and 5 bases at J, with 12 bases between the two ends. CDR3 amino acids: CASSVREHRDTQYF. Here the CDR3 DNA reads TGTGCCAGCAGCGTGAGGGAGCATAGAGATACGCAGTATTTT.

The chain is built from TRBV7-2 and TRBJ2-7, with D perhaps matching TRBD2 (6 bases). V was pared by 0 bases and J by 6 bases, with 15 bases between. Germline CDR1 and CDR2: SGHTA and FQGNSA. The CDR3 contains 15 residues. CDR3 amino acids: CASSLAPSGTGEQYF. The CDR3 nucleotides read TGTGCCAGCAGCTTAGCCCCGTCCGGGACTGGCGAGCAGTACTTC.

The V call is TRBV24-1, the J call TRBJ1-1; a weak D match, TRBD1 (5 bases). CDR3 length: 13 amino acids. Deletions cut 4 bases from V and 10 bases from J, with 15 bases between. The V gene's germline CDR1 is KGHDR and CDR2 SFDVKD. The CDR3 here is CATSDPGTLRAFF. The CDR3 region has the DNA TGTGCCACCAGTGACCCCGGGACCTTGAGAGCTTTCTTT.

The chain joins TRBV7-9 to TRBJ1-1, with D maybe TRBD1 (5 bases). V was clipped by 3 bases and J by 5 bases, with 10 bases between them. The CDR3 covers 13 residues. Germline V gene data show CDR1 as SEHNR and CDR2 as FQNEAQ (reference sequence). The CDR3 DNA follows: TGTGCCAGCAGCTTGGGGGTGGAGACTGAAGCTTTCTTT. It yields the protein CASSLGVETEAFF.

A few counts support this clonotype. The V gene is TRBV20-1, the J gene TRBJ2-4; 10 bases fit TRBD2. Trimming at V came to 4 bases and at J to 5 bases, leaving 14 bases not matched to a gene. CDR1 DFQATT and CDR2 SNEGSKA come from the germline V gene (reference sequence). The CDR3 is made up of 17 amino acids. Written as DNA, the CDR3 is TGCAGTGCTACAAAAGAGTACCCCGGACTAGCGGAAAACATTCAGTACTTC. Residues: CSATKEYPGLAENIQYF.

CDR3 residues: CASSLRDRGNTEAFF. The DNA of the CDR3 is TGTGCCAGCAGTTTACGGGACAGGGGGAACACTGAAGCTTTCTTT. The V and J genes are TRBV12-3 or TRBV12-4 and TRBJ1-1; 10 bases agree with TRBD1. Trimming at V came to 2 bases and at J to 1 base, leaving 1 base not matched to a gene. This CDR3 spans 15 amino acids.

The chain employs TRBV12-3 or TRBV12-4 and TRBJ2-7, with a tentative D call TRBD1 (5 bases). V was pared by 4 bases and J by 2 bases, with 9 bases between. The CDR3 consists of 13 residues. The CDR3 region is CASSYTDTYEQYF. In DNA form, the CDR3 reads TGTGCCAGCAGTTATACGGACACCTACGAGCAGTACTTC.

V usage is TRBV6-2 or TRBV6-3 and J usage is TRBJ2-1; TRBD2 matches 12 bases. The J segment lost 6 bases and the V segment lost 2 bases, leaving 11 bases of the junction unmatched. CDR3 size: 18 residues. Per germline, CDR1 MNHEY and CDR2 SVGEGT. CDR3 DNA sequence: TGTGCCAGCAGTTACGCTTGGGTGACTAGCGGGAGACCCAATGAGCAGTTCTTC. Translating gives CASSYAWVTSGRPNEQFF.

This clonotype was detected many times. V is TRBV9 and J is TRBJ2-1; a weak D match, TRBD2 (6 bases). This CDR3 has 14 residues. Deletions cut 1 base from V and 4 bases from J, with 9 bases between. Germline V gene lookup returns CDR1 SGDLS and CDR2 YYNGEE. CDR3 protein: CASSVHGGYNEQFF. The CDR3 DNA sequence: TGTGCCAGCAGCGTACACGGGGGTTACAATGAGCAGTTCTTC.

This clonotype was observed a handful of times. The chain joins TRBV7-8 to TRBJ2-3, with 8 bases lining up with TRBD1. V lost 8 bases, J lost 0 bases, and 1 base stayed unmatched. The CDR3 extends over 13 amino acids. Germline V gene data show CDR1 as SGHVS and CDR2 as FQNEAQ. CDR3 in amino acids: CASQGASTDTQYF. In nucleotides, the CDR3 is TGTGCCAGCCAGGGGGCGAGCACAGATACGCAGTATTTT.

At least ten counts were recorded for this clonotype. The rearrangement uses TRBV20-1 and TRBJ1-1, with D uncertain. V was trimmed by 4 bases and J by 5 bases, leaving 11 bases between them. The CDR3 sequence is 12 residues long. Germline V lookup: CDR1 DFQATT, CDR2 SNEGSKA (reference sequence). The CDR3 coding sequence is TGCAGTGCTATGGACGACGAGACTGAAGCTTTCTTT. Protein sequence: CSAMDDETEAFF.

This clonotype was seen a handful of times. The chain employs TRBV7-6 and TRBJ2-6; 8 positions agree with TRBD2. In germline, CDR1 is SGHVS, CDR2 FNYEAQ. This CDR3 contains 15 residues. CDR3 sequence reads: CAISAGDSGANVLTF. In DNA form, the CDR3 reads TGTGCTATTTCAGCGGGAGACTCTGGGGCCAACGTCCTGACTTTC. Together with reference TRBV7-6 and TRBJ2-6, the CDR3 gives the full variable domain: GAGVSQSPRYKVTKRGQDVALRCDPISGHVSLYWYRQALGQGPEFLTYFNYEAQQDKSGLPNDRFSAERPEGSISTLTIQRTEQRDSAMYRCAISAGDSGANVLTFGAGSRLTVL.

V gene TRBV5-1 combines with J gene TRBJ2-1; D may be TRBD1 (5 bases). The CDR3 covers 16 residues. Trimming removed 1 base from V and 9 bases from J, with 20 bases in between. Germline CDR1 is SGHRS and CDR2 is YFSETQ. CDR3 in amino acids: CASSLLGIGEGVEQFF. The CDR3 DNA reads TGCGCCAGCAGCTTGTTAGGAATCGGCGAAGGGGTTGAGCAGTTCTTC.

This clonotype was seen a handful of times. This chain joins TRBV3-1 and TRBJ2-7; 7 positions agree with TRBD1. This CDR3 is 14 amino acids long. CDR1 and CDR2 from the germline V gene are LGHDT and YNNKEL (reference sequence). Germline trimming cut 6 bases from V and 1 base from J; bases unmatched to any gene: 6. The chain's CDR3 is CASSDGTASYEQYF. CDR3 nucleotide sequence: TGTGCCAGCAGTGATGGGACAGCATCCTACGAGCAGTACTTC.

Points on this clonotype: A read error may explain this, as a much larger clone is one base away. The chain carries TRBV5-1 and TRBJ1-1, with D tentatively TRBD1 (5 bases). V lost 0 bases and J 1 base, leaving 7 bases between the germline ends. The germline V gene encodes CDR1 SGHRS and CDR2 YFSETQ. The CDR3 spans 14 residues. The CDR3 DNA reads TGCGCCAGCAGCTTGGGGACAACGAACACTGAAGCTTTCTTT. Translating it yields CASSLGTTNTEAFF.

The V call is TRBV14, the J call TRBJ2-7, with a weak D call TRBD2 (6 bases). Germline CDR1 and CDR2: SGHDN and FVKESK. Trimming left V 1 base short and J 3 bases short, with 13 bases between. The CDR3 sequence is 15 residues long. This CDR3 is CASSQGLYGGYEQYF. The CDR3 DNA is TGTGCCAGCAGCCAAGGGCTATACGGGGGCTACGAGCAGTACTTC.

The chain links TRBV7-9 to TRBJ2-3; perhaps TRBD1 as D (5 bases). The CDR3 sequence is 17 residues long. Trimming shortened V by 5 bases and J by 5 bases, and 23 bases separated the two germline ends. Germline CDR1 SEHNR, CDR2 FQNEAQ (reference sequence). The CDR3 loop reads CASSPNWVLGQKDTQYF. CDR3 bases: TGTGCCAGCAGCCCCAACTGGGTTTTGGGGCAAAAAGATACGCAGTATTTT.

In this sample, this clonotype turned up a few times. The V gene is TRBV28, the J gene TRBJ1-1; D is ambiguous. CDR1 is MDHEN and CDR2 is SYDVKM in the germline V gene. Trimming cost V 4 bases and J 12 bases, with 12 bases left between them. The CDR3 is 11 amino acids. The CDR3 sequence is CASSSVGGSFF. The CDR3 DNA reads as TGTGCCAGCAGTTCCGTCGGTGGGTCTTTCTTT.

This chain links TRBV19 with TRBJ1-2; no firm D call. The CDR3 spans 15 residues. Germline CDR1 and CDR2: LNHDA and SQIVND (reference sequence). V was trimmed by 3 bases and J by 1 base, leaving 12 bases between them. The CDR3 protein is CASSIQDGYNYGYTF. CDR3 in DNA: TGTGCCAGTAGTATTCAGGACGGCTATAACTATGGCTACACCTTC.

This clonotype turned up a few times. This chain joins TRBV6-2 or TRBV6-3 and TRBJ2-7; no definite D call. Trimming left V 2 bases short and J 2 bases short, with 7 bases between. The CDR3 covers 13 residues. The germline CDR1 and CDR2 sequences are MNHEY and SVGEGT. The CDR3 DNA follows: TGTGCCAGCAGTTACGGATGGGCCTACGAGCAGTACTTC. Its translation: CASSYGWAYEQYF.

The chain recombines TRBV7-3 with TRBJ1-1, with no clear D. Germline-derived CDR1 and CDR2 are SGHTA and FQGTGA. The CDR3 spans 15 residues. V lost 5 bases to trimming and J lost 2 bases, with 15 bases between them. CDR3 protein: CASSPPGVDNTEAFF. The CDR3 DNA reads TGTGCCAGCAGCCCCCCCGGGGTAGATAACACTGAAGCTTTCTTT. Drawing the rest from reference TRBV7-3 and TRBJ1-1, the complete variable domain is GAGVSQTPSNKVTEKGKYVELRCDPISGHTALYWYRQSLGQGPEFLIYFQGTGAADDSGLPNDRFFAVRPEGSVSTLKIQRTERGDSAVYLCASSPPGVDNTEAFFGQGTRLTVV.

The V call is TRBV5-1, the J call TRBJ2-1; D not resolved. The CDR3 is 13 amino acids. Germline CDR1 is SGHRS and CDR2 is YFSETQ. Trimming left V 7 bases short and J 2 bases short, with 10 bases between. The CDR3 reads CASRRVAYNEQFF. DNA for the CDR3: TGCGCCAGCCGCCGGGTTGCCTACAATGAGCAGTTCTTC.